The clone carrying this T cell receptor beta chain was counted at least ten times. Its antigen is as yet unknown. The data were taken from a study of molecular identifiers for immune sequencing clone quantification. Study conclusions and caveats: Jurkat TCR RNA from one cell was spiked into roughly 1 million naive cells, and it was reportedly detectable there. Highly expanded clone sizes could be underestimated through barcode sharing by identical TCR molecules.

Library preparation followed earlier protocols using designated TCR primers. MiXCR, run by TCRdb on the PCR reads, gives a single entry per CDR3 protein. Of some 88,000 distinct CDR3 sequences listed, around 23% were seen once; the top ten hold approximately 0.99%. Sequencing libraries of naive CD8 cells derived from around 20,000 to 1,000,000 sorted cells with 10%, 30% or 50% RNA. Germline loops: CDR1 MNHNS, CDR2 SASEGT. Trimming pared 6 bases from V and 7 bases from J, leaving 4 bases between. This CDR3 spans 10 amino acids. Sequencing was performed on naive CD8+ T cells from blood, with Jurkat cell RNA spiked in. Indicated subset: FACS-sorted CD8+CD4-CCR7+CD45RA+ naive T cells. The clonotype originates from a human donor in good health. Some libraries in this study had Jurkat cell RNA spiked in. The chain recombines TRBV6-1 with TRBJ2-1; D is ambiguous. CDR3 amino acids: CASSWNEQFF. The CDR3 DNA follows: TGTGCCAGCAGCTGGAATGAGCAGTTCTTC.